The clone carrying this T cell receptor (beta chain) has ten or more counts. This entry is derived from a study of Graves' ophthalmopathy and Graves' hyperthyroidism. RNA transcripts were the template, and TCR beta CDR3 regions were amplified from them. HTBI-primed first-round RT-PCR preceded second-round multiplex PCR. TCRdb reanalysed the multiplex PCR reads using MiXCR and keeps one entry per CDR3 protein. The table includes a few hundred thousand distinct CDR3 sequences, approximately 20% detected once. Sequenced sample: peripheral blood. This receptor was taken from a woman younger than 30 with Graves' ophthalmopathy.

CDR3 residues: CASSQEVSAEQYF. In nucleotides, the CDR3 is TGTGCCAGCAGCCAAGAAGTTAGCGCCGAGCAGTACTTC. This sequence joins TRBV4-2 and TRBJ2-7, with TRBD2 as a possible D gene (5 bases). The V and J ends lost 0 bases and 6 bases respectively, with 9 bases between them. This CDR3 is 13 amino acids long. The germline V gene has CDR1 LGHNA and CDR2 YNFKEQ.